The rows below give T cell receptor beta chains drawn from one sample of a study of blood T cells in healthy people across ages. Each CDR3 protein is one row after TCRdb ran MiXCR on the 5' RACE reads. The repertoire holds 1 million or so distinct CDR3 sequences, with roughly a quarter as singletons. The same specimen was also included in a second study, on T cells of mothers and their children.

Sequencing was carried out using blood. These TCRs come from a girl aged 2-10 years in good health. The CDR3 runs from the conserved cysteine through the conserved F or W. The D gene is left open where the match is weak. Size is omitted from some rows. Given values are once, few, many or a class for expanded clones.

V gene	J gene	D gene	clone size	CDR3 DNA	CDR3 protein
TRBV7-2	TRBJ2-3	-	few	TGTGCCAGCAGCTTAGTGTACGGTGGGGCAGATACGCAGTATTTT	CASSLVYGGADTQYF
TRBV12-3/TRBV12-4	TRBJ1-4	-	few	TGTGCCAGCAGGTTTAGCAGCCCCTCTAAGAGGGCTAATGAAAAACTGTTTTTT	CASRFSSPSKRANEKLFF
TRBV7-6	TRBJ2-1	TRBD2	few	TGTGCCAGCAGCCCTGGGACTAGGGACAATGAGCAGTTCTTC	CASSPGTRDNEQFF
TRBV29-1	TRBJ2-7	-	-	TGCAGCGTTGAAGAGTCGGACACTTACGAGCAGTACTTC	CSVEESDTYEQYF
TRBV25-1	TRBJ2-7	-	-	TGTGCCAGCAGAGAGAGGGGGAGTATAGGGTACGAGCAGTACTTC	CASRERGSIGYEQYF
TRBV25-1	TRBJ2-7	TRBD1	few	TGTGCCAGCAGGGCAGACAGGGTAGGATCCTACGAGCAGTACTTC	CASRADRVGSYEQYF
TRBV7-9	TRBJ2-7	-	-	TGTGCCAGCAGCTTATACAGCGCCTACGAGCAGTACTTC	CASSLYSAYEQYF
TRBV20-1	TRBJ2-5	-	-	TGCAGTGCTAGAGATCTAGAGGCCCTCAGGGAGCAGTACTTC	CSARDLEALREQYF
TRBV29-1	TRBJ1-1	TRBD1	-	TGCAGCGTTGACCCTGGGACAGGATCGACTGAAGCTTTCTTT	CSVDPGTGSTEAFF
TRBV11-2	TRBJ2-2	-	many	TGTGCCAGCAGCTTCGTCTTCGGTAGGGCCGGGGAGCTGTTTTTT	CASSFVFGRAGELFF
TRBV5-5	TRBJ2-5	-	few	TGTGCCAGCAGCCCCGGGCAGCTACGTCAAGAGACCCAGTACTTC	CASSPGQLRQETQYF
TRBV7-3	TRBJ2-1	TRBD2	-	TGTGCCAGCAGCCCGGGACTAGGTTCTTATGAGCAGTTCTTC	CASSPGLGSYEQFF
TRBV7-3	TRBJ1-6	TRBD1	once	TGTGCCAGCAGCTATACAGGGGAAGATTCACCCCTCCACTTT	CASSYTGEDSPLHF
TRBV7-8	TRBJ1-5	-	few	TGTGCCAGCAGCTTAGTTTCGGGAGGGATTCTAAGCCATCAGCCCCAGCATTTT	CASSLVSGGILSHQPQHF
TRBV28	TRBJ1-4	-	few	TGTGCCAGCAGTTTAGTCGGGGGCGGGGGGCGTGAAAAACTGTTTTTT	CASSLVGGGGREKLFF
TRBV20-1	TRBJ2-7	-	-	TGCAGTGCTAGAGATACTGGTCGGGGTTTATACGAGCAGTACTTC	CSARDTGRGLYEQYF
TRBV9	TRBJ2-6	-	few	TGTGCCAGCAGTCTAAATCCAAACCAGGGAGGTGGGGCCAACGTCCTGACTTTC	CASSLNPNQGGGANVLTF
TRBV7-8	TRBJ2-5	-	few	TGTGCCAGCAGCTTAGTGCACCCGTACCAAGAGACCCAGTACTTC	CASSLVHPYQETQYF
TRBV28	TRBJ2-5	-	-	TGTGCCAGCACAACACTTTCCCGGCGTTGGGGGTACCAAGAGACCCAGTACTTC	CASTTLSRRWGYQETQYF
TRBV18	TRBJ2-1	-	-	TGTGCCAGCTCACTGTTGGACGGGTACAATGAGCAGTTCTTC	CASSLLDGYNEQFF
TRBV5-1	TRBJ1-1	-	few	TGCGCCAGCAGCTTCGGTTTGATTCCGAACACTGAAGCTTTCTTT	CASSFGLIPNTEAFF
TRBV29-1	TRBJ1-2	-	few	TGCAGCGCCGTCGTGGGGATGGCTAACTATGGCTACACCTTC	CSAVVGMANYGYTF
TRBV5-1	TRBJ1-2	-	-	TGCGCCAGCAGCAAGGTGGTTTCTAAGGGTGATGGCTACACCTTC	CASSKVVSKGDGYTF
TRBV29-1	TRBJ2-3	TRBD1	-	TGCAGCGTCCCGGACAGGTCCACAGATACGCAGTATTTT	CSVPDRSTDTQYF
TRBV11-2	TRBJ2-1	-	few	TGTGCCAGCAGCTACTATACGTCCAATGAGCAGTTCTTC	CASSYYTSNEQFF
TRBV28	TRBJ2-7	-	-	TGTGCCAGCAAAAGGTCCGCGGCATCGTCGTACGAGCAGTACTTC	CASKRSAASSYEQYF
TRBV7-2	TRBJ2-7	-	few	TGTGCCAGCCGACACCACCTCTCCTACGAGCAGTACTTC	CASRHHLSYEQYF
TRBV29-1	TRBJ1-1	TRBD1	-	TGCAGCGTTAAGGGGGCGGCTGAAGCTTTCTTT	CSVKGAAEAFF
TRBV18	TRBJ2-6	TRBD1	-	TGTGCCAGCTCAGAGCAAGGGGGCCCCTCTGGGGCCAACGTCCTGACTTTC	CASSEQGGPSGANVLTF
TRBV15	TRBJ2-5	-	-	TGTGCCACCAGCAGAGAGAGCCGCCGGGAGACCCAGTACTTC	CATSRESRRETQYF
TRBV7-8	TRBJ2-5	TRBD2	few	TGTGCCAGCAGCCCAGGTCCCGGGACTAGGCCCGAGACCCAGTACTTC	CASSPGPGTRPETQYF
TRBV4-3	TRBJ1-5	-	-	TGCGCCAGCAGCCAAGTCTTAGGATTTGCCAATCAGCCCCAGCATTTT	CASSQVLGFANQPQHF
TRBV6-5	TRBJ2-3	-	-	TGTGCCAGCACCGTGGGGGGCGATACGCAGTATTTT	CASTVGGDTQYF